This entry lists 10 T cell receptor beta chains sequenced from one sample in a study of blood T cell repertoires in COVID-19. TCRdb keeps only in-frame clones here, not all; method: immunoSEQ multiplex PCR. The sample lists about 190,000 clones, about 84% occurring once. The sample comprised peripheral blood. These receptors all stem from a woman aged 25 to 45 with acute or convalescent COVID-19.

J is TRBJ2-5 and V is TRBV30; D unresolved. There are 14 residues in the CDR3. From germline, CDR1 is GTSNPN and CDR2 SVGIG (reference sequence). The V and J ends lost 4 bases and 7 bases respectively, with 19 bases between them. CDR3: CAWTRSNPFTTQYF. The DNA for the CDR3 is TGTGCCTGGACCCGGTCAAATCCGTTTACGACCCAGTACTTC.

V and J are TRBV29-1 and TRBJ2-1; no clear D gene. The CDR3 spans 12 residues. Trimming shortened V by 1 base and J by 7 bases, and 8 bases separated the two germline ends. Germline V gives CDR1 SQVTM, CDR2 ANQGSEA. The CDR3 sequence is CSVEARPNEQFF. CDR3 bases: TGCAGCGTTGAAGCGCGCCCAAATGAGCAGTTCTTC.

The V gene is TRBV27, the J gene TRBJ1-6, with unresolved D. V lost 6 bases and J 9 bases, leaving 21 bases between the germline ends. Germline V gene lookup returns CDR1 MNHEY and CDR2 SMNVEV (reference sequence). The CDR3 has 16 residues. The DNA of the CDR3 is TGTGCCAGCAGACTACGATCCCCCCGGGAGAGTTCACCCCTCCACTTT. This gives the protein CASRLRSPRESSPLHF.

The gene calls are TRBV9 and TRBJ2-1; a weak D match, TRBD1 (5 bases). CDR3 length equals 14 residues. V was cut by 3 bases and J by 8 bases, with 15 bases left in between. Per germline, CDR1 SGDLS and CDR2 YYNGEE. The CDR3 loop is CASSAPNRRDEQFF. The CDR3 coding sequence is TGTGCCAGCAGCGCCCCGAACAGGAGAGATGAGCAGTTCTTC. Filled out from reference TRBV9 and TRBJ2-1, the complete variable domain reads DSGVTQTPKHLITATGQRVTLRCSPRSGDLSVYWYQQSLDQGLQFLIQYYNGEERAKGNILERFSAQQFPDLHSELNLSSLELGDSALYFCASSAPNRRDEQFFGPGTRLTVL.

The V call is TRBV10-3, the J call TRBJ1-2, with D perhaps TRBD1 (5 bases). Trimming stripped 2 bases from V and 2 bases from J, with 12 bases between. This CDR3 is built from 15 residues. Germline V lookup: CDR1 ENHRY, CDR2 SYGVKD. The CDR3 spells CAISEGPTANYGYTF. The DNA for the CDR3 is TGTGCCATCAGTGAGGGGCCGACAGCAAACTATGGCTACACCTTC.

The CDR3 DNA is TGTGCCAGCAGCTTTACAGGGTACTCGGACCTCACTGAAGCTTTCTTT. It codes for CASSFTGYSDLTEAFF. The gene calls are TRBV5-4 and TRBJ1-1, with a weak D call TRBD1 (6 bases). The CDR3 has 16 amino acids. V lost 2 bases, J lost 4 bases, and 18 bases lay in between. Germline lookup yields CDR1 SGHNT and CDR2 YYREEE (reference sequence).

As DNA, the CDR3 is TGTGCCAGCAGCCTTGGGACAGGGAATTTGAACACTGAAGCTTTCTTT. Its translation: CASSLGTGNLNTEAFF. The rearrangement uses TRBV7-6 and TRBJ1-1; 9 nucleotides line up with TRBD1. The J segment lost 0 bases and the V segment lost 5 bases, leaving 7 bases of the junction unmatched. This CDR3 is built from 16 residues. Germline assignment: CDR1 SGHVS and CDR2 FNYEAQ.

This chain's CDR3 is CASSETPRRDDYTF. As DNA, the CDR3 is TGTGCCAGCAGTGAAACTCCCCGGAGGGATGACTACACCTTC. The genes are TRBV2 and TRBJ1-2, with D unclear. The V end was cut by 2 bases, the J end by 10 bases, with 17 bases between. The CDR3 is made up of 14 amino acids. The germline V gene has CDR1 SNHLY and CDR2 FYNNEI.

In DNA, the CDR3 is TGTGCCAGCAGCCGACTAGGACAGGGAGTTGCCGGGGCCAACGTCCTGACTTTC. It yields the protein CASSRLGQGVAGANVLTF. V and J are TRBV6-6 and TRBJ2-6, with 8 bases that match TRBD1. Germline CDR1 reads MNHNY; CDR2 reads SVGAGI (reference sequence). Losses at the gene ends were 6 bases for V and 4 bases for J; bases not matched to a gene: 14. CDR3 length: 18 residues.

The chain combines TRBV5-6 with TRBJ2-3; 11 bases are a match to TRBD1. The CDR3 consists of 17 residues. The V gene's germline CDR1 is SGHDT and CDR2 YYEEEE. J lost 4 bases, V lost 4 bases, and 11 bases had no gene match. In DNA form, the CDR3 reads TGTGCCAGCAGCATGCCGGGACAGGGGGTTCGGGCAGATACGCAGTATTTT. It is translated as CASSMPGQGVRADTQYF.